This T cell receptor beta chain was obtained from a study of identical twins. The ends were cut back, 8 bases at V and 4 bases at J, with 17 bases in the middle. This CDR3 comprises 15 residues. Germline CDR1 is LGHNA and CDR2 is YSLEER. This clonotype has a count of ten or more. Its antigen is as yet unknown. TCRdb analysed the 5' RACE reads with MiXCR anew, one entry per CDR3 protein. The sample has about 220,000 distinct CDR3 sequences; 7.5% are singletons. General observations from the study: Abundant cord blood beta clonotypes carried fewer insertions; memory repertoires showed none.

This sample also appeared in a second study, on yellow fever vaccine responses in identical twins.

The clonotype was recovered from a woman between 18 and 29 years old in good health. Sequenced input: memory (CD45RO+) T cells sorted from blood. This chain joins TRBV4-3 and TRBJ2-2, with D perhaps matching TRBD1 or TRBD2 (5 bases each). The CDR3 coding sequence is TGCGCCAGCGGGGACGAGGGGCGCGGCACCGGGGAGCTGTTTTTT. Amino acid sequence: CASGDEGRGTGELFF.